The 17 T cell receptor beta chains below come from one sample, sequenced in a study of T cells in women clearing cervical HPV infection. This table comes from immunoSEQ multiplex PCR, and its TCRdb copy is limited to in-frame clones, with some not included. This sample's clone table lists about 20,000 clones. Source material: blood buffy coat. These receptors came from a woman aged 18-70 years with a cervical HPV16 infection that either progressed to CIN3+ or cleared (not recorded which).

This CDR3 is CASSLGLAGGQGAQETQYF. The sequenced part of the CDR3 DNA is TGTGCCAGCAGTCTAGGACTAGCGGGGGGCCAAGGGGCACAAGAGACC. The J gene is TRBJ2-5, the V gene TRBV28; TRBD2 aligns across 14 bases. With the read ending 3 residues before the CDR3 end, the germline J gene is used to fill in that end. Germline trimming cut 5 bases from V and 2 bases from J; bases unmatched to any gene: 13. The germline gives CDR1 MDHEN, CDR2 SYDVKM. The CDR3 is 19 amino acids.

The CDR3 bases that were read are TGTGCCAGCAGCCCCGGGACATTCTCGCTCTATGGAAACACC. Protein sequence: CASSPGTFSLYGNT. The whole CDR3 protein reads CASSPGTFSLYGNTIYF. This rearrangement joins TRBV7-8 to TRBJ1-3; the D gene is possibly TRBD1 (6 bases). The read terminates 3 residues ahead of where the CDR3 ends, so the germline J gene completes it. With 5 bases removed from V and 3 bases from J, the gap between germline ends came to 20 bases. CDR1 SGHVS and CDR2 FQNEAQ come from the germline V gene. This CDR3 region has 17 residues.

Details on this clone: The DNA ends 3 residues before the CDR3 does, and the rest of the CDR3 is filled in from the germline J gene. This sequence joins TRBV7-2 and TRBJ2-3, with 8 bases lining up with TRBD2. The V gene's germline CDR1 is SGHTA and CDR2 FQGNSA. The CDR3 contains 12 residues. This chain's CDR3 is CASTGTRETQYF. The sequenced part of the CDR3 DNA is TGTGCCAGCACCGGGACTAGAGAGACG.

Comments on this clone: The read ends 3 residues shy of where the CDR3 ends; the end is completed using the germline J gene. V gene TRBV7-2 combines with J gene TRBJ2-7, with 13 bases that match TRBD2. The CDR3 runs to 14 residues. CDR1 SGHTA and CDR2 FQGNSA come from the germline V gene. The V and J ends lost 4 bases and 4 bases, in that order; junction bases with no gene match: 1. CDR3 DNA, as far as it was read: TGTGCCAGCAGCTCGGGACTAGCGGGGTACGAG. This sequence encodes CASSSGLAGYE. The CDR3 as a whole reads CASSSGLAGYEQYF. The full variable domain, rest sourced from reference TRBV7-2 and TRBJ2-7, is GAGVSQSPSNKVTEKGKDVELRCDPISGHTALYWYRQSLGQGLEFLIYFQGNSAPDKSGLPSDRFSAERTGGSVSTLTIQRTQQEDSAVYLCASSSGLAGYEQYFGPGTRLTVT.

With respect to this clone: The CDR3 extends 3 residues past the end of the read, so its final part is completed from the germline J gene. The J gene is TRBJ2-7, the V gene TRBV12-5; 8 bases agree with TRBD1. V lost 2 bases to trimming and J lost 4 bases; unmatched junction nucleotides: 1. The CDR3 length is 13 residues. Germline V gives CDR1 LGHNT, CDR2 FRNRAP. The CDR3 here is CASGLTGGYEQYF. The sequenced part of the CDR3 DNA is TGTGCTAGTGGTTTGACAGGGGGTTACGAG.

Regarding this clone: Read coverage stops 3 residues before the CDR3 terminus; the germline J gene supplies the remainder. V gene TRBV7-9 combines with J gene TRBJ2-5, with D possibly matching TRBD1 (6 bases). This CDR3 has 13 residues. Germline CDR1 reads SEHNR; CDR2 reads FQNEAQ (reference sequence). The part of the CDR3 DNA that was read is TGTGCCAGCAGCAGGGGGAAGGCGGATACC. It yields the protein CASSRGKADT. The full CDR3 reads CASSRGKADTQYF.

Concerning this clone: Read sequence stops 3 residues before the CDR3 end, and the germline J gene provides the missing end. The V call is TRBV5-1, the J call TRBJ2-2; TRBD1 agrees at 11 bases. Germline-derived CDR1 and CDR2 are SGHRS and YFSETQ. Trimming removed 5 bases from V and 6 bases from J; junction bases left unmatched: 12. CDR3 length: 17 amino acids. CDR3 loop: CASSYRVPGQGAGELFF. The part of the CDR3 DNA that was read is TGCGCCAGCAGTTATCGCGTACCGGGACAGGGGGCCGGGGAG. The full variable domain, with the rest looked up from reference TRBV5-1 and TRBJ2-2, is KAGVTQTPRYLIKTRGQQVTLSCSPISGHRSVSWYQQTPGQGLQFLFEYFSETQRNKGNFPGRFSGRQFSNSRSEMNVSTLELGDSALYLCASSYRVPGQGAGELFFGEGSRLTVL.

This clone counts as medium-sized (0.01 to 0.1%) by frequency. Coverage ceases 3 residues before the CDR3 finishes, and the germline J gene fills in the end. The sample carries other DNA sequences with the same CDR3. V gene TRBV2 combines with J gene TRBJ1-2; TRBD1 is a possible D gene (5 bases). Germline V gene sequence: CDR1 SNHLY, CDR2 FYNNEI. The CDR3 extends over 13 amino acids. V lost 5 bases, J lost 2 bases, and 9 bases lay in between. Incomplete CDR3 DNA: TGTGCCAGCAGTCCCGACAGAAACTATGGC. It encodes CASSPDRNYG. The complete CDR3 sequence is CASSPDRNYGYTF.

Turning to this clone: Read sequence stops 3 residues before the CDR3 end, and the germline J gene provides the missing end. V and J are TRBV5-3 and TRBJ1-6, with 8 nucleotides matching TRBD1. TRBV5-3 is flagged as an ORF with uncertain function. The CDR3 extends over 16 amino acids. Trimming at V came to 2 bases and at J to 7 bases, leaving 8 bases not matched to a gene. CDR3 residues: CARSFPRQGLNSPLHF. Incomplete CDR3 DNA: TGTGCCAGAAGCTTCCCTCGACAGGGGCTGAATTCACCC.

For this clone: Read coverage stops 3 residues before the CDR3 terminus; the germline J gene supplies the remainder. The chain carries TRBV19 and TRBJ1-2; 9 nucleotides match TRBD1. This CDR3 is 14 amino acids long. CDR1 and CDR2 (germline): LNHDA, SQIVND (reference sequence). CDR3: CASSPGTGSDTYTF. Incomplete CDR3 DNA: TGTGCCAGTAGTCCCGGGACAGGGTCAGATACC.

To note about this clone: The read comes to an end 3 residues before the CDR3 does, leaving the germline J gene to fill in the end. The V call is TRBV7-2, the J call TRBJ2-2; a possible D gene is TRBD1 (7 bases). Germline V gene data show CDR1 as SGHTA and CDR2 as FQGNSA. The CDR3 extends over 15 amino acids. The CDR3 sequence: CASSLGRGRREKLFF. CDR3 bases read: TGTGCCAGCAGCTTAGGGAGGGGGCGGCGAGAAAAG. The full variable domain, its missing parts supplied by reference TRBV7-2 and TRBJ2-2, is GAGVSQSPSNKVTEKGKDVELRCDPISGHTALYWYRQSLGQGLEFLIYFQGNSAPDKSGLPSDRFSAERTGGSVSTLTIQRTQQEDSAVYLCASSLGRGRREKLFFGEGSRLTVL.

As to this clone: The CDR3 end falls 3 residues outside the read, so it is completed with the germline J gene. This chain connects TRBV7-3 to TRBJ2-1, with a possible D match to TRBD2 (6 bases). The CDR3 is 14 residues long. The V end was cut by 5 bases, the J end by 4 bases, with 12 bases between. CDR1 is SGHTA, CDR2 FQGTGA, per germline. The CDR3 protein is CASSRGLSYNEQFF. The part of the CDR3 DNA that was read is TGTGCCAGCAGCAGGGGACTTTCTTACAATGAG.

Note on this clone: The read finishes 3 residues shy of the CDR3 end, and the germline J gene is used to complete it. The gene calls are TRBV30 and TRBJ1-2; a weak D match, TRBD1 (5 bases). This CDR3 contains 12 residues. Trimming left V 6 bases short and J 4 bases short, with 12 bases between. Per the germline V gene, CDR1 is GTSNPN and CDR2 is SVGIG (reference sequence). Partial CDR3 DNA: TGTGCCTGCTGGGGGGGAGCCTATGGC. This sequence encodes CACWGGAYG. The entire CDR3 reads CACWGGAYGYTF.

About this clone: Coverage ceases 3 residues before the CDR3 finishes, and the germline J gene fills in the end. The V call is TRBV7-2, the J call TRBJ2-1, with 12 bases that match TRBD2. CDR1 and CDR2 (germline): SGHTA, FQGNSA. With V trimmed by 7 bases and J by 6 bases, 4 bases remained unmatched. CDR3 length equals 14 residues. Incomplete CDR3 DNA: TGTGCCAGCACCCTAGCGGGGGGGCCCAATGAG. Protein product: CASTLAGGPNE. The full CDR3 protein reads CASTLAGGPNEQFF. Full variable domain (remainder filled in from reference TRBV7-2 and TRBJ2-1): GAGVSQSPSNKVTEKGKDVELRCDPISGHTALYWYRQSLGQGLEFLIYFQGNSAPDKSGLPSDRFSAERTGGSVSTLTIQRTQQEDSAVYLCASTLAGGPNEQFFGPGTRLTVL.

On this clone: The read falls 3 residues short of the CDR3 end, and the missing part is taken from the germline J gene. J is TRBJ2-3 and V is TRBV19, with TRBD1 matching over 8 bases. Germline values: CDR1 LNHDA, CDR2 SQIVND (reference sequence). V gave up 8 bases and J gave up 5 bases; unmatched junction bases: 9. The CDR3 runs to 14 residues. The part of the CDR3 DNA that was read is TGTGCCAGTCACGACAGGGGTTGGAGAGATACG. Encoded protein: CASHDRGWRDT. Given in full, the CDR3 is CASHDRGWRDTQYF.

Turning to this clone: The CDR3 extends 3 residues past the end of the read, so its final part is completed from the germline J gene. This sequence joins TRBV2 and TRBJ1-2, with unresolved D. This CDR3 is 15 amino acids long. The V gene's germline CDR1 is SNHLY and CDR2 FYNNEI. CDR3 sequence reads: CASSGGTGRIDDYTF. The sequenced CDR3 bases are TGTGCCAGCAGTGGGGGTACGGGGAGGATCGACGAC.

With respect to this clone: Sequencing ends 3 residues short of the CDR3 end; the germline J gene provides the rest. The chain combines TRBV4-2 with TRBJ2-1; TRBD2 matches 14 bases. CDR3 length: 16 amino acids. Germline V gives CDR1 LGHNA, CDR2 YNFKEQ. Losses at the gene ends were 4 bases for V and 8 bases for J; bases not matched to a gene: 7. CDR3 DNA, as far as it was read: TGTGCCAGCAGCCCGACTAGCGGGGGGGGATCGGATGAG. Amino acid sequence: CASSPTSGGGSDE. The whole CDR3 sequence is CASSPTSGGGSDEQFF.